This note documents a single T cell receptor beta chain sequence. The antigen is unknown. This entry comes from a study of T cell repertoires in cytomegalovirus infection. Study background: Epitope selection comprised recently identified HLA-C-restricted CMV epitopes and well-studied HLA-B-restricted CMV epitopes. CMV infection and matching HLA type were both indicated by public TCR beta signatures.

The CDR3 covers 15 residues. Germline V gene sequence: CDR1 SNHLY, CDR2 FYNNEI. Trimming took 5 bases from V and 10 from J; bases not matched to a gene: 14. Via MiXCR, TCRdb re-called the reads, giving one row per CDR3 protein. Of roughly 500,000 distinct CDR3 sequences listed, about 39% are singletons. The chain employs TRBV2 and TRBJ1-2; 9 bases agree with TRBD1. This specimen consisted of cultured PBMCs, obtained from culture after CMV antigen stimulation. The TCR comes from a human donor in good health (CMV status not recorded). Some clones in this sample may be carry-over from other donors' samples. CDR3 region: CASSQNSRTGGVYTF. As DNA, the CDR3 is TGTGCCAGCAGTCAAAACAGCCGCACAGGGGGCGTCTACACCTTC.